The 13 T cell receptor beta chains below were found in one sample sequenced in a study of blood T cell repertoires in COVID-19. This table comes from immunoSEQ multiplex PCR, and its TCRdb copy is limited to in-frame clones, with some not included. This sample has about 200,000 clones, with roughly four fifths found just once. Sequenced: PBMCs or T cells enriched from blood (not recorded which). These receptors came from a man aged 35-49 years who had recovered from COVID-19.

This clone was counted once. CDR3 amino acids: CASSTESSGANVLTF. The DNA of the CDR3 is TGTGCCAGTAGTACAGAGAGCTCTGGGGCCAACGTCCTGACTTTC. The J gene is TRBJ2-6, the V gene TRBV19; no firm D call. Deletions cut 4 bases from V and 0 bases from J, with 7 bases between. CDR3 length equals 15 residues. CDR1 LNHDA and CDR2 SQIVND come from the germline V gene (reference sequence).

The chain employs TRBV7-9 and TRBJ2-1; 12 bases match TRBD2. Germline CDR1 reads SEHNR; CDR2 reads FQNEAQ (reference sequence). Losses at the gene ends were 2 bases for V and 1 base for J; bases not matched to a gene: 3. The CDR3 loop spans 17 amino acids. CDR3 residues: CASSLRTSGISYNEQFF. The CDR3 nucleotides are TGTGCCAGCAGCTTAAGGACTAGCGGGATTTCCTACAATGAGCAGTTCTTC.

The gene calls are TRBV30 and TRBJ1-1; D gene ambiguous. V lost 3 bases and J 3 bases, leaving 11 bases between the germline ends. The CDR3 has 13 residues. The germline V gene encodes CDR1 GTSNPN and CDR2 SVGIG (reference sequence). CDR3 DNA sequence: TGTGCCTGGAGCCATATGAGGGACACTGAAGCTTTCTTT. Its translation: CAWSHMRDTEAFF. The whole variable domain, filled in from reference TRBV30 and TRBJ1-1, reads SQTIHQWPATLVQPVGSPLSLECTVEGTSNPNLYWYRQAAGRGLQLLFYSVGIGQISSEVPQNLSASRPQDRQFILSSKKLLLSDSGFYLCAWSHMRDTEAFFGQGTRLTVV.

This sequence joins TRBV30 and TRBJ1-6; no definite D call. Between the trimmed V and J ends, which lost 0 bases and 5 bases, there was a span of 5 bases. Germline V CDR1 and CDR2: GTSNPN, SVGIG (reference sequence). The CDR3 extends over 13 amino acids. In DNA, the CDR3 is TGTGCCTGGAGTGTAACAAATAATTCACCCCTCCACTTT. Its translation is CAWSVTNNSPLHF.

The CDR3 DNA is TGTGCCACCAAGCTAGCGGGACATATGGAGACCCAGTACTTC. Translated, it gives CATKLAGHMETQYF. The V call is TRBV15, the J call TRBJ2-5, with TRBD2 matching 9 bases. Germline CDR1 is LNHNV and CDR2 is YYDKDF (reference sequence). This CDR3 has 14 residues. J was trimmed by 5 bases and V by 7 bases; bases with no gene match: 8.

The J gene is TRBJ2-5, the V gene TRBV5-1; D remains unclear. V dropped 4 bases and J dropped 0 bases, with 13 bases sitting between them. The CDR3 runs 15 residues. CDR1 SGHRS and CDR2 YFSETQ come from the germline V gene. The CDR3 bases are TGCGCCAGCAGCGTCAGAAGCAGGTACCAAGAGACCCAGTACTTC. Amino acids: CASSVRSRYQETQYF.

V gene TRBV3-1 (or the pseudogene TRBV3-2) combines with J gene TRBJ2-5; D remains ambiguous. Germline CDR1 reads LGHDT; CDR2 reads YNNKEL (reference sequence). Trimming left V 2 bases short and J 5 bases short, with 6 bases between. The CDR3 runs 12 residues. The CDR3 region has the DNA TGTGCCAGCAGCCAACGGTGGGAGACCCAGTACTTC. Its translation: CASSQRWETQYF.

A note on this clone: The same CDR3 can be traced to other DNA sequences in this sample. The V call is TRBV9, the J call TRBJ1-6; 9 bases align to TRBD1. The junction had 2 bases not matched to a gene; V was cut back by 0 bases and J by 7 bases. In germline, CDR1 is SGDLS, CDR2 YYNGEE. There are 15 residues in the CDR3. CDR3 bases: TGTGCCAGCAGCGTAGTAGGGACAGGGAATTCACCCCTCCACTTT. It codes for CASSVVGTGNSPLHF.

The chain joins TRBV15 to TRBJ2-7, with a tentative D call TRBD1 (5 bases). Germline V CDR1 and CDR2: LNHNV, YYDKDF (reference sequence). The CDR3 loop spans 13 amino acids. V lost 5 bases and J 6 bases, leaving 14 bases between the germline ends. In nucleotides, the CDR3 is TGTGCCACCAGCCCCCGCAGGGAAGGCGAGCAGTACTTC. Protein sequence: CATSPRREGEQYF.

This clone was seen only a few times. The chain carries TRBV19 and TRBJ1-2; 7 bases map to TRBD1. Germline V gives CDR1 LNHDA, CDR2 SQIVND (reference sequence). The CDR3 spans 16 residues. The trim removed 3 bases at V and 7 bases at J, leaving 14 bases unmatched. The CDR3 DNA reads TGTGCCAGTAGTATCGGGGGTACAGGGGCCATGACTGGCTACACCTTC. The encoded protein is CASSIGGTGAMTGYTF.

This clone was seen only once. Here the CDR3 DNA reads TGCAGCGTTGGTACGTCGGGGGTAAGGGCTTTCTTT. This codes for CSVGTSGVRAFF. The chain uses TRBV29-1 and TRBJ1-1, with D perhaps TRBD1 (5 bases). The germline V gene encodes CDR1 SQVTM and CDR2 ANQGSEA. The V gene lost 4 bases and the J gene lost 11 bases, with 17 bases spanning the gap. The CDR3 is 12 amino acids. Based on the CDR3 plus reference TRBV29-1 and TRBJ1-1, the full variable domain is SAVISQKPSRDICQRGTSLTIQCQVDSQVTMMFWYRQQPGQSLTLIATANQGSEATYESGFVIDKFPISRPNLTFSTLTVSNMSPEDSSIYLCSVGTSGVRAFFGQGTRLTVV.

The chain employs TRBV27 and TRBJ2-2; D may be TRBD1 (6 bases). Trimming took 5 bases from V and 6 from J, leaving 19 bases between them. The CDR3 has 16 residues. CDR1 and CDR2 (germline): MNHEY, SMNVEV (reference sequence). The CDR3 here is CASSLTRTALPGELFF. As DNA, the CDR3 is TGTGCCAGCAGTCTTACGAGGACAGCCCTCCCCGGGGAGCTGTTTTTT.

The count of this clone is one. This chain uses TRBV12-3 or TRBV12-4 with TRBJ1-2, with D uncertain. The V gene lost 5 bases and the J gene lost 3 bases, with 4 bases spanning the gap. The CDR3 runs to 11 residues. Written as DNA, the CDR3 is TGTGCCAGCAGTCCTCACTATGGCTACACCTTC. Protein: CASSPHYGYTF.